One and the same sample provided the 7 T cell receptor beta chains below, sequenced in a study of cytomegalovirus exposure and HLA in healthy donors. PCR used 60 Vbeta primers and 13 Jbeta primers. Libraries were prepared by immunoSEQ multiplex PCR; TCRdb keeps only in-frame clonotypes and omits some of them. The data show under 140,000 clones, with roughly 80% seen just once and about 6.6% held by the top ten. The source material was PBMCs. The receptors stem from a young man in good health and CMV-seropositive.

The CDR3 loop is CASSEIDRFSSYEQYF. The DNA of the CDR3 is TGTGCCAGCAGTGAAATTGACAGATTCAGCTCCTACGAGCAGTACTTC. The chain uses TRBV6-1 and TRBJ2-7, with a tentative D call TRBD1 (5 bases). The V gene lost 2 bases and the J gene lost 0 bases, with 14 bases spanning the gap. Germline V gene sequence: CDR1 MNHNS, CDR2 SASEGT. The CDR3 totals 16 residues.

This sequence joins TRBV27 and TRBJ1-1; no reliable D call. The CDR3 loop spans 16 amino acids. Trimming cost V 3 bases and J 0 bases, with 14 bases left between them. Germline-derived CDR1 and CDR2 are MNHEY and SMNVEV (reference sequence). DNA of the CDR3: TGTGCCAGCAGTTTTGAAGGAGGCCCTTTGAACACTGAAGCTTTCTTT. Protein product: CASSFEGGPLNTEAFF.

Written as DNA, the CDR3 is TGTGCCAGCAGTTGGCAAGTGGACTCTAATGAAAAACTGTTTTTT. Encoded protein: CASSWQVDSNEKLFF. The chain recombines TRBV27 with TRBJ1-4; no definite D call. Trimming took 4 bases from V and 3 from J, leaving 12 bases between them. The CDR3 contains 15 residues. The V gene's germline CDR1 is MNHEY and CDR2 SMNVEV (reference sequence).

This chain connects TRBV29-1 to TRBJ1-2; D unclear. Germline CDR1 reads SQVTM; CDR2 reads ANQGSEA. The CDR3 length is 11 residues. The germline V and J ends were trimmed by 7 bases and 7 bases, with 13 bases remaining between them. CDR3: CSAGGQIGYTF. The CDR3 bases are TGCAGCGCAGGAGGCCAGATTGGCTACACCTTC.

The gene calls are TRBV27 and TRBJ2-5; 10 positions agree with TRBD1. This CDR3 has 15 amino acids. V was clipped by 8 bases and J by 5 bases; unmatched bases: 11. CDR1 is MNHEY, CDR2 SMNVEV, per germline (reference sequence). The CDR3 reads CASGRQGAIKETQYF. In DNA form, the CDR3 reads TGTGCCAGCGGCAGACAGGGGGCGATAAAGGAGACCCAGTACTTC.

V and J are TRBV4-3 and TRBJ2-1; 8 nucleotides match TRBD1. J gave up 2 bases and V 4 bases, and 4 bases lay outside the gene matches. Germline loops: CDR1 LGHNA, CDR2 YSLEER. The CDR3 is 15 amino acids. DNA of the CDR3: TGCGCCAGCAGCCGGGGACAGGCTGCCTACAATGAGCAGTTCTTC. Amino acid sequence: CASSRGQAAYNEQFF.

Only one count was recorded for this clone. V usage is TRBV7-9 and J usage is TRBJ2-7; 7 nucleotides match TRBD2. This CDR3 has 16 residues. Per germline, CDR1 SEHNR and CDR2 FQNEAQ (reference sequence). The V segment lost 5 bases and the J segment 4 bases; nucleotides outside the gene matches: 14. CDR3 sequence (DNA): TGTGCCAGCAGCGCCCCCGGAGAGCGGGGTGTTTACGAGCAGTACTTC. Protein: CASSAPGERGVYEQYF.